This TCR beta chain was recovered during a study of cytomegalovirus exposure and HLA in healthy donors. Use of 60 Vbeta and 13 Jbeta primers characterized the PCR. Assay used: immunoSEQ multiplex PCR; TCRdb lists only in-frame clones, some missing. The sample contains about 250,000 clones, around 78% of which appear only once. This CDR3 has 18 residues. Germline values: CDR1 SGHRS, CDR2 YFSETQ. With 4 bases clipped from V and 2 bases from J, the junction kept 14 bases outside the gene matches. This clone was seen just once. The origin of this receptor is a boy aged 5-17 years in good health and CMV-seronegative. This sequence joins TRBV5-1 and TRBJ2-7, with 11 bases aligning to TRBD2. Material for sequencing was PBMCs. CDR3 coding DNA: TGCGCCAGCAGCCGTGGGACTAGCGGAAGACTAGAAACCTACGAGCAGTACTTC. Translation gives CASSRGTSGRLETYEQYF.